The TCR beta chain described here comes from a study of T cells in localized non-small cell lung cancer. Profiled with immunoSEQ multiplex PCR; TCRdb holds only in-frame clones, not every one. There are around 36,000 clones in the sample; approximately 81% occur only once, and about 7% lies in the top ten. With regard to this clone: Its antigen is currently unknown.

Trimming stripped 2 bases from V and 3 bases from J, with 10 bases between. The CDR3 is 15 residues long. Germline values: CDR1 SNHLY, CDR2 FYNNEI. Findings and limits, study-wide: Since sequencing was restricted to only one region of the tumor, intratumor heterogeneity remains a possibility. Uninvolved adjacent lung showed the highest T cell clonality, exceeding tumor. Detection in adjacent lung was observed for a median approximately 52 of the top 100 tumor clones.

This chain uses TRBV2 with TRBJ2-2, with D hard to call. The TCR comes from a male donor at least 60 years old with stage II lung adenocarcinoma. Source: peripheral blood mononuclear cells, taken before any cancer treatment. The CDR3 loop is CASSELGPDTGELFF. The CDR3, as DNA: TGTGCCAGCAGTGAATTAGGGCCAGACACCGGGGAGCTGTTTTTT.